This T cell receptor beta chain was found in a study of cytomegalovirus exposure and HLA in healthy donors. In the study overall: Within the Caucasian-associated ancestry cluster were more than 75% of the roughly 430 genotyped donors.

In the PCR, 60 Vbeta and 13 Jbeta primers were used. The data were produced by immunoSEQ multiplex PCR, yet TCRdb's version contains in-frame clones alone and is incomplete. The table includes around 150,000 clones, 60% to 85% detected once. V was clipped by 1 base and J by 1 base, with 4 bases between them. Germline values: CDR1 ENHRY, CDR2 SYGVKD. The CDR3 extends over 14 amino acids. A note on this clone: The antigen is undetermined.

Findings of the study overall: Later analysis associated a missense DCLRE1C variant with TCR beta V- and J-gene trimming. Later, TCR association rates were found to vary by HLA locus, highest for DRB1 and lowest for HLA-C.

The chain carries TRBV10-3 and TRBJ2-2, with D unresolved. The TCR originated in a man in his fifties in good health and CMV-seropositive. The sequenced material came from PBMCs. The CDR3 protein is CAISEFRNTGELFF. The CDR3 DNA follows: TGTGCCATCAGTGAGTTTAGGAACACCGGGGAGCTGTTTTTT.